This T cell receptor beta chain was obtained from a study of T-cell reconstitution after alpha-beta-depleted transplantation in children. General observations from the study: Reports say that about two months after transplant, the alpha-beta T cells came out of several hundred graft clones that had expanded. Hyperexpanded clones declined; after one year, newly produced T cells mostly supplied diversity. The origin of high day-60 TCRbeta diversity in some patients lay in surviving recipient T cells and thymic progenitors.

Comment on this clonotype: Antigen: not known.

This CDR3 contains 15 residues. CDR1 and CDR2 (germline): MNHEY, SVGAGI. The V end lost 0 bases, the J end lost 0 bases, and 9 bases lay between the germline ends. A library of TCRbeta sequences, prepared with unique molecular identifiers, was generated. TCRdb passed the PCR reads through MiXCR, listing each CDR3 protein once. The sample shows 250,000 to 400,000 distinct CDR3 sequences, roughly 21% of them seen only once. The sequencing used PBMCs, mostly from graft donor cells, collected 180 days after TCRalphabeta/CD19-depleted stem cell transplant. The TCR sequence derives from a male patient younger than 18 who had a stem cell transplant for acute lymphoblastic leukemia, so the T cells may come from the graft donor. This chain joins TRBV6-5 and TRBJ2-7; D is possibly TRBD1 (5 bases). CDR3 bases: TGTGCCAGCAGTTACTCTCGACAGTCCTCCTACGAGCAGTACTTC. Translating it yields CASSYSRQSSYEQYF.